One and the same sample provided the 20 T cell receptor beta chains below, sequenced in a study of T cell changes during pregnancy in multiple sclerosis. Measured with immunoSEQ multiplex PCR; TCRdb has only the in-frame clones, and not every one. This table holds about 50,000 clones, roughly 91% found once. Specimen: CD4+ T cells from peripheral blood mononuclear cells, collected in the second trimester of pregnancy. These receptors came from a female donor with multiple sclerosis, enrolled in a pregnancy study.

CDR3 sequence (DNA): TGTGCCTGCACATGGTGCGGGACTGGAGACAATGAGCAGTTCTTC. Protein: CACTWCGTGDNEQFF. The chain recombines TRBV30 with TRBJ2-1; TRBD2 is a possible D gene (6 bases). The CDR3 runs to 15 residues. With 6 bases removed from V and 5 bases from J, the gap between germline ends came to 20 bases. The germline V gene has CDR1 GTSNPN and CDR2 SVGIG (reference sequence).

The genes are TRBV5-1 and TRBJ1-1; TRBD1 matches 7 bases. Per germline, CDR1 SGHRS and CDR2 YFSETQ. V was clipped by 0 bases and J by 4 bases; unmatched bases: 3. The CDR3 loop spans 14 amino acids. The CDR3 bases are TGCGCCAGCAGCTTGGAGCAGGGGGGCACTGAAGCTTTCTTT. This sequence encodes CASSLEQGGTEAFF.

The gene calls are TRBV7-3 and TRBJ2-3; 7 nucleotides line up with TRBD2. V dropped 1 base and J dropped 1; count of bases not matched to a gene: 5. Germline lookup yields CDR1 SGHTA and CDR2 FQGTGA. The CDR3 runs to 16 residues. The CDR3 protein is CASSLNGGRGTDTQYF. The CDR3 DNA follows: TGTGCCAGCAGCTTAAACGGCGGGAGAGGCACAGATACGCAGTATTTT.

This chain uses TRBV5-1 with TRBJ2-3; 13 bases line up with TRBD2. CDR3 length: 18 residues. The germline CDR1 and CDR2 sequences are SGHRS and YFSETQ. V lost 3 bases, J lost 6 bases, and 13 bases stayed unmatched. CDR3 amino acids: CASSSIPGLAGHLDTQYF. Here the CDR3 DNA reads TGCGCCAGCAGCTCCATTCCGGGACTAGCGGGGCATTTGGATACGCAGTATTTT.

V gene TRBV19 combines with J gene TRBJ2-1, with 8 bases aligning to TRBD1. Per germline, CDR1 LNHDA and CDR2 SQIVND (reference sequence). The V and J ends lost 3 bases and 5 bases, in that order; junction bases with no gene match: 3. This CDR3 is 14 amino acids long. The chain's CDR3 is CASSIQGAHNEQFF. The CDR3 DNA is TGTGCCAGTAGTATCCAGGGGGCGCACAATGAGCAGTTCTTC.

V and J are TRBV28 and TRBJ1-1; D gene unclear. The CDR3 is 13 residues long. Deletions cut 3 bases from V and 10 bases from J, with 15 bases between. Germline V CDR1 and CDR2: MDHEN, SYDVKM. The CDR3 loop is CASSFGSGNRAFF. DNA for the CDR3: TGTGCCAGCAGTTTTGGTAGCGGAAATAGAGCTTTCTTT.

This rearrangement joins TRBV10-3 to TRBJ2-2; TRBD2 matches at 8 bases. CDR1 is ENHRY and CDR2 is SYGVKD in the germline V gene. Losses at the gene ends were 5 bases for V and 5 bases for J; bases not matched to a gene: 1. The CDR3 extends over 13 amino acids. The CDR3 sequence is CAISSSGTGELFF. In nucleotides, the CDR3 is TGTGCCATCAGTTCTAGCGGGACCGGGGAGCTGTTTTTT.

The rearrangement links TRBV5-1 to TRBJ2-5; tentatively, D is TRBD1 (5 bases). Trimming shortened V by 3 bases and J by 1 base, and 13 bases separated the two germline ends. Per germline, CDR1 SGHRS and CDR2 YFSETQ. This CDR3 comprises 15 residues. The CDR3 region is CASSSHSGSQETQYF. CDR3 in DNA: TGCGCCAGCAGCTCTCATTCAGGGTCCCAAGAGACCCAGTACTTC. The variable domain in full, with the rest retrieved from reference TRBV5-1 and TRBJ2-5, is KAGVTQTPRYLIKTRGQQVTLSCSPISGHRSVSWYQQTPGQGLQFLFEYFSETQRNKGNFPGRFSGRQFSNSRSEMNVSTLELGDSALYLCASSSHSGSQETQYFGPGTRLLVL.

This sequence joins TRBV2 and TRBJ2-3; TRBD2 might be the D (6 bases). V lost 11 bases to trimming and J lost 8 bases, with 20 bases between them. CDR1 is SNHLY, CDR2 FYNNEI, per germline. The CDR3 loop spans 13 amino acids. The chain's CDR3 is CAGRDSLRGTQYF. CDR3 sequence (DNA): TGTGCCGGCCGGGACTCCTTGAGAGGTACGCAGTATTTT.

The chain uses TRBV11-2 and TRBJ2-6; maybe TRBD1 (7 bases). This CDR3 contains 19 residues. The V end was cut by 7 bases, the J end by 0 bases, with 22 bases between. The germline gives CDR1 SGHAT, CDR2 FQNNGV. CDR3 in DNA: TGTGCCAGCATCTCGGGGCTAGGCAGGGGGGCCTCTGGGGCCAACGTCCTGACTTTC. It is translated as CASISGLGRGASGANVLTF.

The chain carries TRBV5-1 and TRBJ2-1, with TRBD2 as a possible D gene (6 bases). V lost 1 base to trimming and J lost 7 bases, with 12 bases between them. The CDR3 runs to 14 residues. The germline V gene has CDR1 SGHRS and CDR2 YFSETQ. The CDR3 DNA is TGCGCCAGCAGCTTGTTCGGGAGCGGGAATGAGCAGTTCTTC. This translates into CASSLFGSGNEQFF. Variable domain in full (rest from reference TRBV5-1 and TRBJ2-1): KAGVTQTPRYLIKTRGQQVTLSCSPISGHRSVSWYQQTPGQGLQFLFEYFSETQRNKGNFPGRFSGRQFSNSRSEMNVSTLELGDSALYLCASSLFGSGNEQFFGPGTRLTVL.

This clone came up once. V usage is TRBV5-1 and J usage is TRBJ2-1; 7 nucleotides agree with TRBD1. The germline V gene has CDR1 SGHRS and CDR2 YFSETQ. The J segment lost 10 bases and the V segment lost 4 bases, leaving 8 bases of the junction unmatched. CDR3 length: 13 residues. The CDR3 DNA reads TGCGCCAGCAGCCTGGACAGGCTAGGCGAGCAGTTCTTC. Translating it yields CASSLDRLGEQFF.

The chain couples TRBV7-2 to TRBJ1-2; D gene ambiguous. V was clipped by 3 bases and J by 8 bases, with 16 bases between them. Looked up from germline, CDR1 is SGHTA and CDR2 is FQGNSA. The CDR3 covers 14 residues. The CDR3 sequence is CASSFLGQEGGYTF. CDR3 nucleotides: TGTGCCAGCAGCTTCCTGGGCCAAGAAGGAGGCTACACCTTC.

The V gene is TRBV29-1, the J gene TRBJ1-4, with 9 positions matching TRBD1. V lost 7 bases, J lost 5 bases, and 8 bases stayed unmatched. The CDR3 contains 14 residues. Germline CDR1 and CDR2: SQVTM and ANQGSEA. CDR3 sequence reads: CSAGRDRVNEKLFF. As DNA, the CDR3 is TGCAGCGCCGGCCGGGACAGGGTAAATGAAAAACTGTTTTTT.

This chain uses TRBV6-5 with TRBJ1-1, with TRBD1 as a possible D gene (6 bases). Trimming cost V 6 bases and J 1 base, with 9 bases left between them. CDR1 MNHEY and CDR2 SVGAGI come from the germline V gene. The CDR3 is made up of 13 amino acids. The DNA of the CDR3 is TGTGCCAGCAGGACGGACAGGAACACTGAAGCTTTCTTT. Translating it yields CASRTDRNTEAFF.

The V and J genes are TRBV30 and TRBJ1-5, with D possibly being TRBD1 (5 bases). The CDR3 is 13 residues long. The V end lost 0 bases, the J end lost 5 bases, and 8 bases lay between the germline ends. Germline values: CDR1 GTSNPN, CDR2 SVGIG (reference sequence). CDR3 loop: CAWSVGAHQPQHF. In DNA, the CDR3 is TGTGCCTGGAGTGTAGGGGCACATCAGCCCCAGCATTTT.

This chain links TRBV6-4 with TRBJ1-2; D uncertain. Germline CDR1 and CDR2: MRHNA and SNTAGT. There are 16 residues in the CDR3. V lost 0 bases and J 3 bases, leaving 14 bases between the germline ends. As DNA, the CDR3 is TGTGCCAGCAGTGACTCGATAGCCCAAGAGGACTATGGCTACACCTTC. It encodes CASSDSIAQEDYGYTF.

The genes are TRBV2 and TRBJ2-5; tentative D call: TRBD2 (7 bases). Between the trimmed V and J ends, which lost 2 bases and 3 bases, there was a span of 13 bases. The germline gives CDR1 SNHLY, CDR2 FYNNEI. The CDR3 runs to 15 residues. For the CDR3, the DNA is TGTGCCAGCAGTGAACAAGGGGGGGGTAAAGAGACCCAGTACTTC. Translating it yields CASSEQGGGKETQYF.

The gene calls are TRBV28 and TRBJ1-2; 8 bases are shared with TRBD1. Trimming took 2 bases from V and 0 from J; bases not matched to a gene: 8. The CDR3 sequence is 17 residues long. CDR1 MDHEN and CDR2 SYDVKM come from the germline V gene. CDR3 region: CASSLDRGVKTNYGYTF. In DNA form, the CDR3 reads TGTGCCAGCAGTTTAGACAGGGGCGTTAAAACTAACTATGGCTACACCTTC.

V gene TRBV11-3 combines with J gene TRBJ2-2, with 7 bases lining up with TRBD1. V dropped 5 bases and J dropped 3; count of bases not matched to a gene: 6. The CDR3 extends over 15 amino acids. Germline V gives CDR1 SGHNT, CDR2 YENEEA. The CDR3 loop reads CASSRGTAYTGELFF. The DNA of the CDR3 is TGTGCCAGCAGCCGAGGGACAGCATACACCGGGGAGCTGTTTTTT. Based on the CDR3 plus reference TRBV11-3 and TRBJ2-2, the full variable domain is EAGVVQSPRYKIIEKKQPVAFWCNPISGHNTLYWYLQNLGQGPELLIRYENEEAVDDSQLPKDRFSAERLKGVDSTLKIQPAELGDSAVYLCASSRGTAYTGELFFGEGSRLTVL.